This T cell receptor (beta chain) appears in the sequencing data of a study of blood T cell repertoires in COVID-19 (dated by TCRdb to about 2020). About the study as a whole: Samples covering the acute and convalescent phases of COVID-19 were provided by collaborators in the United States, Italy and Spain. The prospective study material was composed of cDNA or gDNA derived from T cells, B-cell-depleted T cells, or PBMCs. Deeply sampled blood TCRbeta repertoires from subjects exposed to, actively infected with, or recovered from COVID-19 were included in the dataset. The repertoires were released in a freely available public database meant as a resource for research on the immune response to SARS-CoV-2. Samples were obtained from the ongoing ImmuneRACE study (first 160 participants) and from about 1,300 subjects provided by 6 global collaborators. A de-identified subject ID, COVID-19 status, age in years and sex were almost always included in the sample metadata. Where available, HLA class I and class II types were taken from metadata supplied by the sample provider and were not determined by assay-based typing.

Participants in the prospective study were aged roughly 18 to 90 years, lived in under 30 United States geographic areas, and enrolled through a virtual design. In the prospective study, participants were assigned to cohorts based on the clinical history participants reported in a screening survey and a study questionnaire. ImmuneRACE Cohort 3 recovered participants were defined by two consecutive negative NP/OP PCR tests, healthcare professional clearance, or symptom resolution. In the prospective study, whole blood, serum and a nasopharyngeal or oropharyngeal swab were collected from each participant by mobile phlebotomists. Prospective study participants could optionally give additional blood draws and questionnaires over an approximately 2-month period. Before DNA extraction, prospective study blood samples were shipped either frozen or at room temperature. CDR1 SEHNR and CDR2 FQNEAQ are derived from the germline V gene (reference sequence). V sheds 2 bases and J sheds 4 bases, leaving 8 bases between their ends. The CDR3 runs 13 residues from the cysteine to the phenylalanine. Only the CDR3 part of the read is kept: 39 bases, read in frame from the first base.

TCRbeta CDR3 regions were amplified from genomic DNA by means of the immunoSEQ Assay, a bias-controlled multiplex PCR. The paper's data handling went like this. The number of nucleated cells in each sample was estimated from the amplification of reference gene primers within the assay. Sequence reads were collapsed and filtered to measure the absolute abundance of every unique TCRbeta CDR3 rearrangement. Productive Simpson clonality was computed per sample as the square root of Simpson's diversity index over productive rearrangements. Imported from immuneACCESS, the table was reduced by TCRdb to in-frame sequences with V and J called. These copies leave out some clones; in studies compared against another copy, an unresolved V gene accounts for under half, and the cause of the remainder is not known. V, J and clone size reflect that table, while D and trimming were determined from the DNA. Here the sample has a few hundred thousand clones; 75% to 90% occur a single time. Around 2.2% of the sample lies in the top ten.

Worth noting for this clone: The specificity of this receptor is unknown. Base quality data are lacking; no much larger clone is found one base away.

The study at large found these results: The amount of clinical and demographic metadata varied by source and participant and was provided uncurated.

This receptor was taken from a man aged 25-40 years who had recovered from COVID-19. The specimen sequenced was PBMCs or T cells enriched from blood (not recorded which). Recombination connected TRBV7-9 to TRBJ1-2; a confident D gene designation cannot be given. The CDR3 loop reads CASSLSGGYGYTF. The sequenced DNA: TGTGCCAGCAGCTTAAGCGGTGGCTATGGCTACACCTTC.